This T cell receptor beta chain was retrieved from a study of T cells in Graves' hyperthyroidism and ophthalmopathy. Whole-study context: Peripheral blood was acquired at first diagnosis, ahead of any therapy whatsoever.

After removal of 3 bases from V and 2 bases from J, the junction contained 5 bases not matched to a gene. Per germline, CDR1 KGHSH and CDR2 LQKENI. This CDR3 region has 16 residues. The diagnostic basis comprised clinical symptoms, serum thyroxine and TRAb, thyroid ultrasound and orbital computed tomography. What was amplified from RNA transcripts were TCR beta CDR3 regions. The HTBI primer set was used in a first-round RT-PCR of the TCR CDR3. TCRdb re-called the multiplex PCR reads with MiXCR, one entry per CDR3 protein. The sample consists of roughly 290,000 distinct CDR3 sequences, about 18% of them appearing once.

The sequenced sample consisted of blood. The clonotype originates from a woman aged 55-70 years with Graves' ophthalmopathy. The chain recombines TRBV18 with TRBJ1-3, with 9 bases aligning to TRBD1. The CDR3: CASSPAGQGPGNTIYF. In DNA form, the CDR3 reads TGTGCCAGCTCACCGGCAGGACAGGGGCCTGGAAACACCATATATTTT.